This passage covers 14 T cell receptor beta chains from one sample sequenced in a study of shared clonotypes between healthy human individuals. Here immunoSEQ multiplex PCR was the method, and the copy in TCRdb shows in-frame clones only, minus some. The sample records about 480,000 clones, about four fifths being singletons. The sequencing input was PBMCs. Receptor source: a middle-aged woman in good health. Some clones in this sample may be carry-over from other donors' samples.

V is TRBV5-4 and J is TRBJ2-3, with 9 positions matching TRBD2. V was pared by 10 bases and J by 4 bases, with 7 bases of the junction left unmatched. The CDR3 extends over 13 amino acids. Looked up from germline, CDR1 is SGHNT and CDR2 is YYREEE (reference sequence). The CDR3: CAGGLAASDTQYF. CDR3 DNA: TGTGCCGGGGGACTAGCTGCATCAGATACGCAGTATTTT.

CDR3 in amino acids: CASSLGIQQSTDTQYF. DNA of the CDR3: TGTGCCAGCAGCTTAGGAATCCAGCAAAGCACAGATACGCAGTATTTT. This rearrangement joins TRBV7-2 to TRBJ2-3; the D is unclear. With 1 base removed from V and 0 bases from J, the gap between germline ends came to 11 bases. This CDR3 spans 16 amino acids. Germline V gives CDR1 SGHTA, CDR2 FQGNSA.

A single count supports this clone. The chain is built from TRBV7-6 and TRBJ2-1; D is ambiguous. Trimming cost V 4 bases and J 0 bases, with 13 bases left between them. Per germline, CDR1 SGHVS and CDR2 FNYEAQ. The CDR3 extends over 16 amino acids. The CDR3 reads CASSYTAGRSYNEQFF. CDR3 coding DNA: TGTGCCAGCAGCTACACCGCCGGCCGCTCCTACAATGAGCAGTTCTTC. The full variable domain, with the rest looked up from reference TRBV7-6 and TRBJ2-1, is GAGVSQSPRYKVTKRGQDVALRCDPISGHVSLYWYRQALGQGPEFLTYFNYEAQQDKSGLPNDRFSAERPEGSISTLTIQRTEQRDSAMYRCASSYTAGRSYNEQFFGPGTRLTVL.

J is TRBJ2-7 and V is TRBV15; no clear D. Germline CDR1 reads LNHNV; CDR2 reads YYDKDF (reference sequence). V was clipped by 1 base and J by 3 bases, with 7 bases between them. The CDR3 is 13 amino acids. The CDR3, as DNA: TGTGCCACCAGCAGAGGACTCTACTACGAGCAGTACTTC. Translation: CATSRGLYYEQYF.

This chain links TRBV2 with TRBJ2-5; 9 nucleotides match TRBD1. This CDR3 region has 13 residues. Germline CDR1 reads SNHLY; CDR2 reads FYNNEI. J was trimmed by 4 bases and V by 7 bases; bases with no gene match: 4. The CDR3 protein is CASNPTGGETQYF. The CDR3 region has the DNA TGTGCCAGCAATCCGACAGGGGGAGAGACCCAGTACTTC.

There are many counts of this clone. The J gene is TRBJ2-5, the V gene TRBV6-1; 7 nucleotides match TRBD1. The J segment lost 4 bases and the V segment lost 6 bases, leaving 2 bases of the junction unmatched. Germline loops: CDR1 MNHNS, CDR2 SASEGT. This CDR3 region has 12 residues. Here the CDR3 DNA reads TGTGCCAGCAGCCGACAGGGAGAGACCCAGTACTTC. Its protein product is CASSRQGETQYF.

This chain connects TRBV7-8 to TRBJ1-3; 7 positions match TRBD1. Germline trimming cut 5 bases from V and 4 bases from J; bases unmatched to any gene: 8. This CDR3 spans 15 amino acids. CDR1 is SGHVS, CDR2 FQNEAQ, per germline. The CDR3 bases are TGTGCCAGCAGCCCCCGACAGGGATTAGGAAACACCATATATTTT. This gives the protein CASSPRQGLGNTIYF.

This clone turned up a few times. The rearrangement joins TRBV19 to TRBJ1-1; no clear D gene. CDR1 and CDR2 (germline): LNHDA, SQIVND (reference sequence). This CDR3 spans 14 amino acids. With 1 base removed from V and 4 bases from J, the gap between germline ends came to 10 bases. CDR3 coding DNA: TGTGCCAGTAGTATAGGCGAGGGCCTCACTGAAGCTTTCTTT. Its translation is CASSIGEGLTEAFF.

This sequence joins TRBV4-1 and TRBJ2-2; TRBD2 is a possible D gene (6 bases). This CDR3 region has 15 residues. Trimming left V 0 bases short and J 7 bases short, with 12 bases between. CDR1 is MGHRA, CDR2 YSYEKL, per germline. The CDR3 bases are TGCGCCAGCAGCCAAGATCAGGTCGGGGGCGGGGAGCTGTTTTTT. Translated, it gives CASSQDQVGGGELFF.

The V call is TRBV6-5, the J call TRBJ1-4; 12 positions agree with TRBD1. The CDR3 runs to 15 residues. Germline V gene data show CDR1 as MNHEY and CDR2 as SVGAGI. Trimming at V came to 5 bases and at J to 7 bases, leaving 5 bases not matched to a gene. CDR3 sequence reads: CASSQGQGALEKLFF. CDR3 in DNA: TGTGCCAGCAGTCAGGGACAGGGGGCGCTTGAAAAACTGTTTTTT.

The V gene is TRBV27, the J gene TRBJ2-2, with 9 bases lining up with TRBD2. CDR1 and CDR2 (germline): MNHEY, SMNVEV (reference sequence). Unmatched junction bases numbered 5, after V lost 6 bases and J lost 0 bases. CDR3 length: 16 residues. Here the CDR3 reads CASRRLAATNTGELFF. The DNA for the CDR3 is TGTGCCAGCAGAAGACTAGCGGCAACGAACACCGGGGAGCTGTTTTTT.

This clone was seen a few times. The V call is TRBV7-9, the J call TRBJ1-4; 9 bases line up with TRBD1. V was pared by 5 bases and J by 8 bases, with 6 bases of the junction left unmatched. There are 14 residues in the CDR3. Germline CDR1 reads SEHNR; CDR2 reads FQNEAQ (reference sequence). Here the CDR3 DNA reads TGTGCCAGCAGCGAAACAGGGGGCATGGAAAAACTGTTTTTT. The encoded protein is CASSETGGMEKLFF. Full variable domain (missing parts from reference TRBV7-9 and TRBJ1-4): DTGVSQNPRHKITKRGQNVTFRCDPISEHNRLYWYRQTLGQGPEFLTYFQNEAQLEKSRLLSDRFSAERPKGSFSTLEIQRTEQGDSAMYLCASSETGGMEKLFFGSGTQLSVL.

The gene calls are TRBV28 and TRBJ1-2; D uncertain. The CDR3 is 13 amino acids. V dropped 4 bases and J dropped 6 bases, with 12 bases sitting between them. Germline-derived CDR1 and CDR2 are MDHEN and SYDVKM. This CDR3 reads CASSSNADDGYTF. The CDR3 coding sequence is TGTGCCAGCAGTTCCAATGCGGACGATGGCTACACCTTC.

The rearrangement uses TRBV29-1 and TRBJ2-1, with 9 bases fitting TRBD1. The junction had 10 bases not matched to a gene; V was cut back by 6 bases and J by 7 bases. Germline V gene data show CDR1 as SQVTM and CDR2 as ANQGSEA. This CDR3 is 14 amino acids long. CDR3 bases: TGCAGCGTAGCGGTCGGGACAGGGAATAATGAGCAGTTCTTC. It is translated as CSVAVGTGNNEQFF.